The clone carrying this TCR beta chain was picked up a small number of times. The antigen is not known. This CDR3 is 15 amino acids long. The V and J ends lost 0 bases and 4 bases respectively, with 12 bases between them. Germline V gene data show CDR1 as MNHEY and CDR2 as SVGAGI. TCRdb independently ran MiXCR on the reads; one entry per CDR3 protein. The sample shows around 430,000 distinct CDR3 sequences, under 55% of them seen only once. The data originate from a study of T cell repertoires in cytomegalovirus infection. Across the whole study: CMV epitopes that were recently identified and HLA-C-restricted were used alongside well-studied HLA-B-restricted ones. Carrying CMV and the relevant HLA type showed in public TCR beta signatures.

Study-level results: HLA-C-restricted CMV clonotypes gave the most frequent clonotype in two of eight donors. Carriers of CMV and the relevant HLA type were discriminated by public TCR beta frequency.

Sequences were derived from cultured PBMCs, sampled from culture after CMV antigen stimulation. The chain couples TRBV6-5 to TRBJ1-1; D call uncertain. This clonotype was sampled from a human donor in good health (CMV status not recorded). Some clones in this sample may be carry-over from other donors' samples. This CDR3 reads CASSYSGVPGTEAFF. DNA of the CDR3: TGTGCCAGCAGTTACTCGGGAGTCCCGGGCACTGAAGCTTTCTTT.